This is a list of T cell receptor beta chains from one sample in a study of CXCR3-negative and CXCR3-positive naive CD8 T cells. TCRdb reprocessed the 5' RACE reads and reports one entry per CDR3 protein, with no DNA. The sample is made up of roughly 140,000 distinct CDR3 sequences, and the top ten hold around 0.28% of it. Sequenced: naive CXCR3+ CD8+ T cells from blood. The origin of the receptors is a human donor in good health. Some clones in this sample may be carry-over from other donors' samples. CDR3s include the opening cysteine and the closing phenylalanine or tryptophan.

>TRBJ2-3|TRBV29-1
CSVLAGLAGGSSTDTQYF
>TRBJ2-2|TRBV6-2/TRBV6-3
CASSSRVAGIPGELFF
>TRBJ2-5|TRBV7-9
CASSARGGSETQYF
>TRBJ1-4|TRBV29-1
CSALDREGPEKLFF
>TRBJ2-1|TRBV29-1
CSVYSGTGVVNEQFF
>TRBJ2-1|TRBV7-9
CASSRRTGGPWGSYNEQFF
>TRBJ2-5|TRBV19
CASSITGGPQETQYF
>TRBJ2-3|TRBV6-1
CASSEGKGATDTQYF
>TRBJ2-7|TRBV6-9
CASSYSSGHYEQYF
>TRBJ2-2|TRBV7-3
CASSHEAGRYTGELFF
>TRBJ1-4|TRBV9
CASSSPSGVGTTNEKLFF
>TRBJ2-5|TRBV5-1
CASSSRQGTAETQYF
>TRBJ2-1|TRBV5-1
CASSIAQGARNEQFF
>TRBJ1-2|TRBV10-3
CAIAGSHGYTF
>TRBJ2-5|TRBV7-3
CASSLTPAAGETQYF
>TRBJ2-3|TRBV6-6
CASSYSDRTSTDTQYF
>TRBJ2-3|TRBV7-3
CASNSGIGTDTQYF
>TRBJ1-1|TRBV11-2
CASSASPGTEAFF
>TRBJ2-1|TRBV29-1
CSVTGYNEQFF
>TRBJ2-3|TRBV12-3/TRBV12-4
CASSLLQGQGAGDTQYF
>TRBJ2-7|TRBV10-3
CAISESIGLRYEQYF
>TRBJ2-3|TRBV9
CASSVEGRLAGTSTDTQYF
>TRBJ2-2|TRBV7-6
CASSPSGTGELFF
>TRBJ2-1|TRBV11-2
CASSLETSLSYNEQFF
>TRBJ2-3|TRBV28
CASSLTGGTDTQYF
>TRBJ2-7|TRBV29-1
CSATGILDYEQYF
>TRBJ2-3|TRBV28
CASSFGQGPTDTQYF
>TRBJ2-3|TRBV10-3
CAISEGQGETDTQYF
>TRBJ2-2|TRBV2
CATFLPSGGPNTGELFF
>TRBJ2-3|TRBV20-1
CSARSSSGGYTDTQYF
>TRBJ2-1|TRBV7-3
CASSLGTGVYNEQFF
>TRBJ2-7|TRBV4-2
CASSQSGTGAFYEQYF
>TRBJ2-1|TRBV27
CASSFLGASYNEQFF
>TRBJ1-1|TRBV7-3
CASSPAGETEAFF
>TRBJ2-7|TRBV19
CASAYEYLGSYEQYF
>TRBJ1-1|TRBV7-9
CASSVPQGVNTEAFF
>TRBJ2-7|TRBV11-3
CASSPLRGGGYEQYF
>TRBJ2-5|TRBV6-6
CASILGQGAGIETQYF
>TRBJ1-4|TRBV19
CASRPGPRWEKLFF
>TRBJ2-2|TRBV29-1
CSSSGRNTGELFF
>TRBJ2-3|TRBV2
CASSADREGDTQYF
>TRBJ2-1|TRBV27
CASSPRGTNEQFF
>TRBJ2-5|TRBV24-1
CATSNPPGQQETQYF
>TRBJ2-5|TRBV7-3
CASSPGLAGLETQYF
>TRBJ2-4|TRBV7-9
CASSSPRRVGDIQYF
>TRBJ1-5|TRBV9
CASSPGGAANQPQHF
>TRBJ2-1|TRBV12-3/TRBV12-4
CASSFKGNSEQFF
>TRBJ2-7|TRBV5-4
CASSLGIYEQYF
>TRBJ2-7|TRBV28
CASKLAPSYEQYF
>TRBJ1-1|TRBV5-1
CASSEVSGWQADF
>TRBJ2-7|TRBV29-1
CSVKRGAQYEQYF
>TRBJ2-7|TRBV28
CASSFLRDYEQYF
>TRBJ2-7|TRBV25-1
CASSLDVRGAPYEQYF
>TRBJ2-7|TRBV7-9
CASSSAPGRDRGYEQYF
>TRBJ2-1|TRBV6-4
CASSDSTGGAANEQFF
>TRBJ2-2|TRBV7-9
CASKPDGPNTGELFF